The clone carrying this TCR beta chain was seen only a few times. The antigen is not known. J was trimmed by 13 bases and V by 6 bases; bases with no gene match: 7. This CDR3 has 12 residues. Sample-barcoded 5' priming and a J-beta primer mix drove a second PCR of roughly 7 to 11 cycles. Through a template-switch adaptor with 12 random nucleotides, each cDNA molecule received a tag. TCRdb passed the 5' RACE reads through MiXCR, listing each CDR3 protein once. Seen here are 1.8 million or so distinct CDR3 sequences, around 40% observed once, and the top ten hold more than 20%. The sample originates from a study of blood T cells in healthy people across ages. Points from the study as a whole: Compared with aged donors, long-lived donors showed fewer expanded clones, suggesting selection.

The J gene is TRBJ2-4, the V gene TRBV12-3 or TRBV12-4, with 9 bases lining up with TRBD2. Input material: blood. This sequence was found in a human donor in good health. CDR3: CASRSIAGEQYF. CDR3 in DNA: TGTGCCAGCAGATCAATAGCGGGAGAGCAGTACTTC.